The present T cell receptor beta chain was sequenced within a study of blood T cells in healthy people across ages. Whole-study findings and limits: A greater number of naive CD4+ cells and higher diversity distinguished long-lived donors from aged donors.

With 6 bases removed from V and 2 bases from J, the gap between germline ends came to 10 bases. Germline CDR1 reads DFQATT; CDR2 reads SNEGSKA (reference sequence). This CDR3 is built from 12 residues. Then a second PCR, running about 7 to 11 cycles, was carried out with a sample-barcoded 5' primer and a J-beta primer mix. Every sample produced at least 2.5 million CDR3-containing paired-end reads. TCRdb analysed the 5' RACE reads with MiXCR anew, one entry per CDR3 protein. Of some 710,000 distinct CDR3 sequences listed, approximately 21% are singletons. Regarding this clonotype: Its antigen is unidentified.

Input material: blood. This rearrangement joins TRBV20-1 to TRBJ1-2; D possibly corresponds to TRBD1 (5 bases). This TCR came from a man aged 65 to 85 in good health. The CDR3 protein is CSADGGNYGYTF. The CDR3 nucleotides are TGCAGTGCGGACGGGGGAAACTATGGCTACACCTTC.